This is a list of T cell receptor beta chains from one sample in a study of PD-1 blockade in classical Hodgkin lymphoma. Clones were read by immunoSEQ multiplex PCR, and TCRdb kept only the in-frame ones, dropping some. The table lists some 27,000 clones, approximately 89% of them singletons. The sample comprised peripheral blood mononuclear cells (PBMCs). The receptors were sampled from a human donor with classical Hodgkin lymphoma. The CDR3 runs from the conserved cysteine through the conserved F or W. Fields, in order: clone size, D gene, V gene, J gene, CDR3 DNA, CDR3 protein. D genes are given only for firm matches. Size is stated for part of the rows, as once, few or many counts, or as a class when the clone is expanded.

NA	TRBD1	TRBV7-2	TRBJ1-6	TGTGCCAGCAGCTTAGCGGGGACAGGGAACAATTCACCCCTCCACTTT	CASSLAGTGNNSPLHF
NA	TRBD2	TRBV11-2	TRBJ2-7	TGTGCCAGCAGCGGACTAGCGGGCGGCTACGAGCAGTACTTC	CASSGLAGGYEQYF
NA	NA	TRBV18	TRBJ1-2	TGTGCCAGCTCATTCCGGGGGGAAGGCTACACCTTC	CASSFRGEGYTF
NA	NA	TRBV11-1	TRBJ1-6	TGTGCCAGCAGCTTAGCTGAGGATTCTAATTCACCCCTCCACTTT	CASSLAEDSNSPLHF
once	TRBD2	TRBV5-6	TRBJ2-1	TGTGCCAGCAGCCGGGGACTAGCGGACAATGAGCAGTTCTTC	CASSRGLADNEQFF
NA	TRBD1	TRBV10-3	TRBJ1-2	TGTGCCATCAGTGAGGAGGGGGACAGGGGGAGATATGGCTACACCTTC	CAISEEGDRGRYGYTF
NA	TRBD1	TRBV6-5	TRBJ1-2	TGTGCCAGCAGCAAAGGACAGGGCTCGAACTATGGCTACACCTTC	CASSKGQGSNYGYTF
NA	NA	TRBV9	TRBJ2-3	TGTGCCAGCAGCGTAGCTGGCAGGCCCCAGGATACGCAGTATTTT	CASSVAGRPQDTQYF
once	TRBD2	TRBV14	TRBJ2-7	TGTGCCAGCAGCCAAGCCCTGGGACTAGCGACTAAGCAGTACTTC	CASSQALGLATKQYF
NA	NA	TRBV28	TRBJ1-4	TGTGCCAGCAGTCCTTGGGAGGGGCGCAGAATAAACTCAAAACTGTTTTTT	CASSPWEGRRINSKLFF
NA	NA	TRBV28	TRBJ2-3	TGTGCCAGCTTGCGGAGACCCACAGATACGCAGTATTTT	CASLRRPTDTQYF
NA	TRBD1	TRBV10-3	TRBJ2-5	TGTGCCATAGGACAGGGGGGGGAGACCCAGTACTTC	CAIGQGGETQYF
NA	NA	TRBV19	TRBJ1-5	TGTGCCAGTAGTACCGGAAGCCAGCCCCAGCATTTT	CASSTGSQPQHF
few	TRBD1	TRBV7-2	TRBJ2-5	TGTGCCAGCAGCTTAGAACGGGTATGGGGGACAGGGGAAAAGACCCAGTACTTC	CASSLERVWGTGEKTQYF
NA	NA	TRBV7-2	TRBJ2-5	TGTGCCAGCAGCCCCGGGCCATCTCAGCGGGAGACCCAGTACTTC	CASSPGPSQRETQYF
NA	TRBD1	TRBV7-2	TRBJ2-5	TGTGCCAGCAGCACCAACAGGGGACGGGTCGAGACCCAGTACTTC	CASSTNRGRVETQYF
NA	NA	TRBV10-2	TRBJ2-5	TGCGCCAGCAGTGACCCCGGGACACCCAAACAAGAGACCCAGTACTTC	CASSDPGTPKQETQYF
NA	NA	TRBV6-5	TRBJ2-3	TGTGCCAGCAGTGAGGGACTCAGCACAGATACGCAGTATTTT	CASSEGLSTDTQYF
NA	NA	TRBV7-2	TRBJ2-3	TGTGCCAGCAGCTCTAAGTACACAGATACGCAGTATTTT	CASSSKYTDTQYF
NA	NA	TRBV27	TRBJ2-5	TGTGCCAGCAGTTGGGCCGGCGAAGAGACCCAGTACTTC	CASSWAGEETQYF
NA	TRBD1	TRBV28	TRBJ1-1	TGTGCCAGCAGTCCTCGGGACAGCGAAGCTTTCTTT	CASSPRDSEAFF
NA	NA	TRBV27	TRBJ1-2	TGTGCCAGCAGTTTTTCAGCGTCCGCTAACTATGGCTACACCTTC	CASSFSASANYGYTF
few	NA	TRBV18	TRBJ2-2	TGTGCCAGCTCACCAAGGTCTCCAGCCGAGCTGTTTTTT	CASSPRSPAELFF
NA	NA	TRBV25-1	TRBJ1-4	TGTGCCAGCAGTGAATACCGGGGGGCCGGTGAAAAACTGTTTTTT	CASSEYRGAGEKLFF
NA	TRBD1	TRBV5-8	TRBJ2-1	TGTGCCAGCAGCTTCGGGGGACAGGGGGCCGAGGAGCAGTTCTTC	CASSFGGQGAEEQFF
NA	TRBD1	TRBV5-1	TRBJ1-6	TGCGCCAGCAGCCCGGGACAGGGTTATTCACCCCTCCACTTT	CASSPGQGYSPLHF
few	NA	TRBV19	TRBJ1-1	TGTGCCAGTAGTATTATTGGGGACACTGAAGCTTTCTTT	CASSIIGDTEAFF
NA	NA	TRBV29-1	TRBJ1-1	TGCAGCGTTTCTCAATCCGGGACAGAAGCTTTCTTT	CSVSQSGTEAFF
once	NA	TRBV11-2	TRBJ2-1	TGTGCCAGCAGCTTTTGGGGGGTGGGTGAGCAGTTCTTC	CASSFWGVGEQFF
NA	NA	TRBV6-5	TRBJ2-7	TGTGCCAGCAGTTACTCAAAGGGTTACGAGCAGTACTTC	CASSYSKGYEQYF
NA	NA	TRBV28	TRBJ2-7	TGTGCCAGCAGTAACTGGGGGGCTTACGAGCAGTACTTC	CASSNWGAYEQYF
NA	NA	TRBV5-1	TRBJ1-5	TGCGCCAGCAGCTTGGTAGGGGATAGCAATCAGCCCCAGCATTTT	CASSLVGDSNQPQHF
NA	TRBD1	TRBV18	TRBJ2-7	TGTGCCAGCTCACCGGGACAGCGATTCTACGAGCAGTACTTC	CASSPGQRFYEQYF
NA	TRBD1	TRBV11-2	TRBJ2-7	TGTGCCAGCAGCTTAGATGCCGGGACAGTCTCCTACGAGCAGTACTTC	CASSLDAGTVSYEQYF
few	NA	TRBV7-9	TRBJ2-7	TGTGCCAGCAGCCTCAGCAACTACGAGCAGTACTTC	CASSLSNYEQYF
NA	TRBD2	TRBV28	TRBJ2-5	TGTGCCAGCAGTGGACTAGCGGGAGTCCAAGAGACCCAGTACTTC	CASSGLAGVQETQYF
NA	NA	TRBV27	TRBJ1-2	TGTGCCAGCAGTTTATTACCTATCGGGGGCAACTATGGCTACACCTTC	CASSLLPIGGNYGYTF